One sample yielded the 23 T cell receptor beta chains listed below, sequenced in a study of cytomegalovirus exposure and HLA in healthy donors. With 60 Vbeta and 13 Jbeta primers, the PCR was carried out. The data were produced by immunoSEQ multiplex PCR, yet TCRdb's version contains in-frame clones alone and is incomplete. The sample shows about 110,000 clones, more than 75% of them seen only once. What was sequenced was PBMCs. The source of these receptors is a man aged 40-49 years in good health and CMV-seronegative.

This chain uses TRBV27 with TRBJ1-6; D might be TRBD1 (6 bases). The germline gives CDR1 MNHEY, CDR2 SMNVEV (reference sequence). V dropped 6 bases and J dropped 4 bases, with 19 bases sitting between them. The CDR3 spans 17 residues. The DNA of the CDR3 is TGTGCCAGCAGAGGGGGAGAGCTAAGCCTTTATAATTCACCCCTCCACTTT. It specifies CASRGGELSLYNSPLHF.

The gene calls are TRBV5-1 and TRBJ2-6, with 7 bases that match TRBD1. V trimming: 2 bases; J trimming: 0 bases; junction bases outside the gene matches: 11. The CDR3 has 19 amino acids. Germline V CDR1 and CDR2: SGHRS, YFSETQ. CDR3 loop: CASSFSRQGQFSGANVLTF. CDR3 nucleotide sequence: TGCGCCAGCAGCTTTTCCCGACAGGGTCAGTTCTCTGGGGCCAACGTCCTGACTTTC.

The chain uses TRBV2 and TRBJ1-5; 9 nucleotides match TRBD1. The V segment lost 6 bases and the J segment 4 bases; nucleotides outside the gene matches: 7. Looked up from germline, CDR1 is SNHLY and CDR2 is FYNNEI. There are 15 residues in the CDR3. The CDR3 sequence: CASRTGTGRNQPQHF. CDR3 in DNA: TGTGCCAGCAGGACCGGGACAGGGAGAAATCAGCCCCAGCATTTT.

The rearrangement links TRBV28 to TRBJ1-6; no firm D call. Germline-derived CDR1 and CDR2 are MDHEN and SYDVKM. V was trimmed by 5 bases and J by 4 bases, leaving 3 bases between them. The CDR3 is 12 residues long. The CDR3 DNA follows: TGTGCCAGCAGTCTGTATAATTCACCCCTCCACTTT. Protein product: CASSLYNSPLHF. Full variable domain (rest looked up from reference TRBV28 and TRBJ1-6): DVKVTQSSRYLVKRTGEKVFLECVQDMDHENMFWYRQDPGLGLRLIYFSYDVKMKEKGDIPEGYSVSREKKERFSLILESASTNQTSMYLCASSLYNSPLHFGNGTRLTVT.

The V and J genes are TRBV28 and TRBJ2-1; no reliable D call. The CDR3 loop spans 14 amino acids. Germline assignment: CDR1 MDHEN and CDR2 SYDVKM. Trimming took 6 bases from V and 4 from J, leaving 13 bases between them. The CDR3 nucleotides read TGTGCCAGCAGGGTCCATGGCAGTTACAATGAGCAGTTCTTC. Protein product: CASRVHGSYNEQFF.

This clone was counted only a few times. The V and J genes are TRBV18 and TRBJ1-5; TRBD1 matches 9 bases. This CDR3 comprises 16 residues. V was clipped by 2 bases and J by 1 base; unmatched bases: 3. CDR1 and CDR2 from the germline V gene are KGHSH and LQKENI. The CDR3 nucleotides read TGTGCCAGCTCACCAGGGACAGGGACCAGCAATCAGCCCCAGCATTTT. Translating it yields CASSPGTGTSNQPQHF.

V usage is TRBV5-1 and J usage is TRBJ1-1; tentatively, D is TRBD1 (6 bases). CDR1 is SGHRS and CDR2 is YFSETQ in the germline V gene. There are 16 residues in the CDR3. V was trimmed by 4 bases and J by 1 base, leaving 17 bases between them. The CDR3 here is CASSPRPQGGNTEAFF. The CDR3 DNA follows: TGCGCCAGCAGCCCGCGGCCACAGGGCGGGAACACTGAAGCTTTCTTT.

CDR3 coding DNA: TGTGCCAGCAGCTTCCGGGGGGCCCTCCCAGATACGCAGTATTTT. Amino acid sequence: CASSFRGALPDTQYF. The chain employs TRBV9 and TRBJ2-3, with D perhaps TRBD2 (7 bases). CDR1 and CDR2 from the germline V gene are SGDLS and YYNGEE. This CDR3 region has 15 residues. The germline V and J ends were trimmed by 4 bases and 4 bases, with 16 bases remaining between them.

V is TRBV7-9 and J is TRBJ2-5; D gene uncertain. This CDR3 has 11 residues. V was cut by 6 bases and J by 5 bases, with 7 bases left in between. Germline CDR1 and CDR2: SEHNR and FQNEAQ (reference sequence). Here the CDR3 DNA reads TGTGCCAGCAGGTCCGTGGAGACCCAGTACTTC. Protein sequence: CASRSVETQYF.

This rearrangement joins TRBV7-8 to TRBJ1-2; D gene ambiguous. The germline V gene encodes CDR1 SGHVS and CDR2 FQNEAQ. The V end lost 4 bases, the J end lost 7 bases, and 19 bases lay between the germline ends. The CDR3 totals 15 residues. The CDR3 DNA follows: TGTGCCAGCAGCTCGGAGAGATTAGTAATTGGTGGCTACACCTTC. This gives the protein CASSSERLVIGGYTF.

The chain is built from TRBV27 and TRBJ2-3; TRBD1 aligns across 8 bases. The length of the CDR3 is 13 residues. Germline lookup yields CDR1 MNHEY and CDR2 SMNVEV (reference sequence). V was pared by 11 bases and J by 1 base, with 5 bases of the junction left unmatched. The CDR3 DNA reads TGTGCCGCCAGGGGGCTGGGCACAGATACGCAGTATTTT. It yields the protein CAARGLGTDTQYF.

The chain links TRBV28 to TRBJ1-3, with D tentatively TRBD1 (5 bases). Germline V gene data show CDR1 as MDHEN and CDR2 as SYDVKM. The CDR3 has 16 amino acids. V lost 6 bases and J lost 0, with 15 bases in between. The CDR3 bases are TGTGCCAGCAGCTCCTCGGGGGGTTTCTCTGGAAACACCATATATTTT. Protein: CASSSSGGFSGNTIYF.

V and J are TRBV27 and TRBJ2-5; TRBD1 agrees at 9 bases. Germline CDR1 and CDR2: MNHEY and SMNVEV (reference sequence). Germline trimming cut 3 bases from V and 5 bases from J; bases unmatched to any gene: 7. This CDR3 is 15 amino acids long. The CDR3 is CASSFIGQGLETQYF. The CDR3, as DNA: TGTGCCAGCAGTTTCATAGGACAGGGGCTGGAGACCCAGTACTTC.

The genes are TRBV5-1 and TRBJ2-7; weak D call: TRBD2 (5 bases). CDR3 size: 15 residues. Germline lookup yields CDR1 SGHRS and CDR2 YFSETQ. Trimming removed 6 bases at V and 2 bases at J, with 18 bases between. The CDR3 DNA reads TGCGCCAGCACCGGAGGCATGCGGACGCCCTACGAGCAGTACTTC. Amino acids: CASTGGMRTPYEQYF. Filled out from reference TRBV5-1 and TRBJ2-7, the complete variable domain reads KAGVTQTPRYLIKTRGQQVTLSCSPISGHRSVSWYQQTPGQGLQFLFEYFSETQRNKGNFPGRFSGRQFSNSRSEMNVSTLELGDSALYLCASTGGMRTPYEQYFGPGTRLTVT.

The chain uses TRBV5-1 and TRBJ2-5; TRBD2 agrees at 11 bases. The CDR3 runs to 15 residues. Trimming cost V 0 bases and J 5 bases; bases outside gene matches: 3. Germline V CDR1 and CDR2: SGHRS, YFSETQ. DNA for the CDR3: TGCGCCAGCAGCTTGGCTAGCGGGGGGAGTGAGACCCAGTACTTC. This encodes CASSLASGGSETQYF.

The sample holds many counts of this clone. The genes are TRBV4-2 and TRBJ1-4; 7 bases line up with TRBD1. Germline CDR1 is LGHNA and CDR2 is YNFKEQ. The CDR3 is 14 residues long. V shed 4 bases and J 9 bases; nucleotides not matched to a gene: 8. This CDR3 is CASSRTGERKKLFF. The CDR3 coding sequence is TGTGCCAGCAGCCGTACAGGGGAGCGGAAAAAACTGTTTTTT.

V and J are TRBV7-9 and TRBJ2-3; 10 bases fit TRBD2. Germline V gene lookup returns CDR1 SEHNR and CDR2 FQNEAQ (reference sequence). J was trimmed by 4 bases and V by 1 base; bases with no gene match: 2. The CDR3 is made up of 15 amino acids. The CDR3 spells CASSLVAGGADTQYF. The CDR3, as DNA: TGTGCCAGCAGCTTAGTAGCGGGGGGCGCAGATACGCAGTATTTT.

This rearrangement joins TRBV5-1 to TRBJ1-1, with a weak D call TRBD1 (5 bases). CDR3 length: 15 residues. V was trimmed by 2 bases and J by 5 bases, leaving 16 bases between them. Germline V CDR1 and CDR2: SGHRS, YFSETQ. CDR3 protein: CASSFFDRERTEAFF. The CDR3 nucleotides read TGCGCCAGCAGCTTTTTCGACAGAGAAAGGACTGAAGCTTTCTTT.

The V call is TRBV7-8, the J call TRBJ1-1; D is uncertain. V was pared by 10 bases and J by 6 bases, with 18 bases between. The CDR3 runs 13 residues. Germline V gene sequence: CDR1 SGHVS, CDR2 FQNEAQ. The CDR3 bases are TGTGCCACCGGGTCGGCAGTTTTCGCTGAAGCTTTCTTT. This gives the protein CATGSAVFAEAFF.

This chain joins TRBV2 and TRBJ1-1; 9 nucleotides align to TRBD1. Germline V gene sequence: CDR1 SNHLY, CDR2 FYNNEI. The CDR3 extends over 13 amino acids. V shed 7 bases, J shed 4 bases, and the junction held 4 bases outside the gene matches. The CDR3 DNA follows: TGTGCCAGCACGGGACAGGGAGGCACTGAAGCTTTCTTT. Translated: CASTGQGGTEAFF.

The chain joins TRBV6-1 to TRBJ2-1; 9 bases match TRBD2. This CDR3 comprises 17 residues. Per the germline V gene, CDR1 is MNHNS and CDR2 is SASEGT. The V segment lost 0 bases and the J segment 5 bases; nucleotides outside the gene matches: 8. Here the CDR3 reads CASSEAIGGGAHNEQFF. CDR3 nucleotides: TGTGCCAGCAGTGAAGCTATAGGCGGGGGGGCCCACAATGAGCAGTTCTTC.

This rearrangement joins TRBV5-6 to TRBJ1-2, with 7 bases aligning to TRBD1. From germline, CDR1 is SGHDT and CDR2 YYEEEE. The trim removed 3 bases at V and 5 bases at J, leaving 16 bases unmatched. The CDR3 contains 17 residues. CDR3 protein: CASSSSGGQKFRYGYTF. The CDR3 nucleotides read TGTGCCAGCAGCTCTTCAGGGGGACAAAAATTTAGGTATGGCTACACCTTC.

The chain couples TRBV6-1 to TRBJ2-3; D is unclear. The CDR3 totals 15 residues. V was shortened by 4 bases and J by 4 bases, with 15 bases between the two germline ends. Germline CDR1 reads MNHNS; CDR2 reads SASEGT. CDR3 DNA sequence: TGTGCCAGCAGTGTCCCGGTGGTGGTTCCAGATACGCAGTATTTT. Translated: CASSVPVVVPDTQYF.